This TCR beta chain is from a study of blood T cell repertoires in COVID-19. Study-wide background: The samples span acute and convalescent COVID-19 from the United States, Italy and Spain. T cells, B-cell-depleted T cells, or PBMCs provided the cDNA or gDNA that served as material.

In the study's own analysis: Reference gene primer amplification gave estimated nucleated cell counts. TCRdb keeps only in-frame clones here, not all; method: immunoSEQ multiplex PCR. V, J and clone size reflect that table, while D and trimming were determined from the DNA. The table has 230,000 or so clones, more than 65% seen once; the top ten hold 1.2% to 1.5%. The CDR3 is 15 residues long. Germline lookup yields CDR1 SGHVS and CDR2 FNYEAQ. V lost 5 bases and J 8 bases, leaving 21 bases between the germline ends. The rearrangement joins TRBV7-6 to TRBJ1-2; D remains unclear. Sequencing used peripheral blood. This receptor was taken from a woman aged 40 to 55 who had recovered from COVID-19. The CDR3 loop is CASSPRVEPSGGYTF. The DNA of the CDR3 is TGTGCCAGCAGCCCCCGAGTTGAGCCTTCCGGGGGCTACACCTTC.